The T cell receptor (beta chain) described here comes from a study of immune evolution from preneoplasia to lung adenocarcinoma. Points from the study as a whole: Clonality was highest in normal lung, lower in later-stage lesions apparently.

A remark on this clone: The antigen remains unidentified.

Germline V gene sequence: CDR1 SEHNR, CDR2 FQNEAQ (reference sequence). Trimming removed 3 bases from V and 4 bases from J; junction bases left unmatched: 9. The CDR3 consists of 16 residues. Libraries were prepared by immunoSEQ multiplex PCR; TCRdb keeps only in-frame clonotypes and omits some of them. Counted here are roughly 4,200 clones, more than 70% occurring once; the ten biggest clones make up 3% to 4%. This receptor was obtained from a person aged 70 to 85 with lung adenocarcinoma. The V gene is TRBV7-9, the J gene TRBJ2-3; 8 nucleotides line up with TRBD2. The sample was FFPE minimally invasive lung adenocarcinoma tissue. This CDR3 reads CASSFFLAGSSDTQYF. CDR3 in DNA: TGTGCCAGCAGCTTTTTTCTAGCGGGTTCCTCAGATACGCAGTATTTT.